These 21 T cell receptor beta chains were sequenced from one sample in a study of control samples from healthy donors and cancer patients. The repertoire was sequenced with immunoSEQ multiplex PCR; TCRdb's copy has only in-frame clones and lacks some. Of about 3,000 clones listed, just under 95% are singletons. Sequencing was carried out using PBMCs. The receptors come from a man between 65 and 85 years old with lung cancer.

The gene calls are TRBV27 and TRBJ2-1, with TRBD2 as a possible D gene (5 bases). Per germline, CDR1 MNHEY and CDR2 SMNVEV (reference sequence). The CDR3 consists of 13 residues. The V gene lost 5 bases and the J gene lost 0 bases, with 5 bases spanning the gap. The CDR3 DNA reads TGTGCCAGCAGTGGGAGCTCCTACAATGAGCAGTTCTTC. Protein sequence: CASSGSSYNEQFF.

The chain recombines TRBV7-9 with TRBJ1-3, with 7 bases identical to TRBD1. Germline CDR1 and CDR2: SEHNR and FQNEAQ (reference sequence). The CDR3 has 15 residues. V lost 3 bases to trimming and J lost 3 bases; unmatched junction nucleotides: 5. The CDR3 reads CASSFGQGDGNTIYF. The DNA of the CDR3 is TGTGCCAGCAGCTTTGGGCAGGGGGATGGAAACACCATATATTTT.

By its share, this clone is large (0.1 to 1%). V usage is TRBV15 and J usage is TRBJ1-1; a possible D gene is TRBD1 (6 bases). CDR3 length equals 12 residues. Trimming removed 5 bases from V and 6 bases from J, with 10 bases in between. Germline loops: CDR1 LNHNV, CDR2 YYDKDF (reference sequence). CDR3 nucleotides: TGTGCCACCAGCGGAGGGGGTGCTGAAGCTTTCTTT. This translates into CATSGGGAEAFF.

The rearrangement links TRBV19 to TRBJ2-2; weak D call: TRBD1 (5 bases). V lost 2 bases and J 4 bases, leaving 23 bases between the germline ends. The CDR3 is 19 residues long. Looked up from germline, CDR1 is LNHDA and CDR2 is SQIVND (reference sequence). Written as DNA, the CDR3 is TGTGCCAGTAGTATATCCCCACGTCATGGCAGGGTGAGCACCGGGGAGCTGTTTTTT. Its translation: CASSISPRHGRVSTGELFF. The complete variable domain, with remaining parts taken from reference TRBV19 and TRBJ2-2, reads DGGITQSPKYLFRKEGQNVTLSCEQNLNHDAMYWYRQDPGQGLRLIYYSQIVNDFQKGDIAEGYSVSREKKESFPLTVTSAQKNPTAFYLCASSISPRHGRVSTGELFFGEGSRLTVL.

The chain's CDR3 is CSVNLFINNSGNTIYF. The CDR3 region has the DNA TGCAGCGTTAACCTGTTTATCAACAACTCTGGAAACACCATATATTTT. V is TRBV29-1 and J is TRBJ1-3; D is uncertain. Germline values: CDR1 SQVTM, CDR2 ANQGSEA. The ends were cut back, 5 bases at V and 0 bases at J, with 17 bases in the middle. The CDR3 loop spans 16 amino acids.

The sample holds one count of this clone. This chain joins TRBV5-1 and TRBJ2-2, with no clear D. V was pared by 4 bases and J by 1 base, with 11 bases between. CDR1 is SGHRS, CDR2 YFSETQ, per germline. This CDR3 is 15 amino acids long. The CDR3 spells CASSHPVGNTGELFF. CDR3 nucleotides: TGCGCCAGCAGCCACCCCGTCGGGAACACCGGGGAGCTGTTTTTT.

This chain joins TRBV29-1 and TRBJ2-2, with D perhaps matching TRBD1 (6 bases). Germline CDR1 is SQVTM and CDR2 is ANQGSEA. V lost 3 bases to trimming and J lost 3 bases, with 8 bases between them. The CDR3 contains 13 residues. In DNA form, the CDR3 reads TGCAGCGTTGACAGGGGATACACCGGGGAGCTGTTTTTT. It is translated as CSVDRGYTGELFF.

This chain joins TRBV18 and TRBJ1-1; D might be TRBD1 (5 bases). The CDR3 sequence is 15 residues long. Trimming took off 2 bases at V and 5 bases at J, with 15 bases between the two ends. The germline V gene encodes CDR1 KGHSH and CDR2 LQKENI. The CDR3 reads CASSPGGSVGTEAFF. DNA of the CDR3: TGTGCCAGCTCACCAGGGGGTAGTGTTGGAACTGAAGCTTTCTTT.

The chain joins TRBV6-5 to TRBJ1-6; perhaps TRBD1 as D (5 bases). Germline lookup yields CDR1 MNHEY and CDR2 SVGAGI. V lost 8 bases and J 10 bases, leaving 21 bases between the germline ends. The CDR3 spans 15 residues. CDR3 protein: CASRADQGYQSPLHF. DNA of the CDR3: TGTGCCAGCCGAGCAGACCAGGGTTACCAGTCACCCCTCCACTTT.

This clone has just one count. The rearrangement joins TRBV7-9 to TRBJ2-6, with TRBD2 matching 7 bases. The junction had 13 bases not matched to a gene; V was cut back by 1 base and J by 4 bases. The CDR3 consists of 19 residues. Germline assignment: CDR1 SEHNR and CDR2 FQNEAQ (reference sequence). The CDR3 region is CASSLVRAGDLPGANVLTF. CDR3 nucleotides: TGTGCCAGCAGCTTAGTAAGGGCGGGGGATCTACCCGGGGCCAACGTCCTGACTTTC.

The J gene is TRBJ2-5, the V gene TRBV7-8; TRBD2 matches 7 bases. CDR1 and CDR2 from the germline V gene are SGHVS and FQNEAQ. The ends lost 5 bases at V and 2 bases at J; junction bases unmatched: 17. This CDR3 is built from 18 residues. Here the CDR3 reads CASSPQPSVWGGQETQYF. CDR3 DNA sequence: TGTGCCAGCAGCCCCCAACCATCAGTCTGGGGGGGACAAGAGACCCAGTACTTC.

This clone was observed a single time. The V call is TRBV3-1 (or the pseudogene TRBV3-2), the J call TRBJ1-1; weak D call: TRBD1 (5 bases). V dropped 4 bases and J dropped 7 bases, with 10 bases sitting between them. This CDR3 has 12 amino acids. Looked up from germline, CDR1 is LGHDT and CDR2 is YNNKEL (reference sequence). The CDR3 sequence: CASSPGDYEAFF. CDR3 sequence (DNA): TGTGCCAGCAGCCCTGGGGACTATGAAGCTTTCTTT.

The chain joins TRBV15 to TRBJ1-2; D is perhaps TRBD1 (5 bases). This CDR3 has 14 amino acids. Trimming cost V 5 bases and J 1 base, with 11 bases left between them. Germline V gene data show CDR1 as LNHNV and CDR2 as YYDKDF (reference sequence). CDR3 sequence (DNA): TGTGCCACCAGCCGAGGGGTTAATAACTATGGCTACACCTTC. This encodes CATSRGVNNYGYTF.

The V and J genes are TRBV3-1 (or the pseudogene TRBV3-2) and TRBJ1-3, with D perhaps TRBD1 (5 bases). Germline values: CDR1 LGHDT, CDR2 YNNKEL (reference sequence). The V end lost 2 bases, the J end lost 2 bases, and 7 bases lay between the germline ends. CDR3 length equals 14 residues. The CDR3 is CASSQPGPGNTIYF. DNA of the CDR3: TGTGCCAGCAGCCAACCAGGGCCTGGAAACACCATATATTTT.

The chain uses TRBV4-2 and TRBJ1-1, with TRBD1 identical over 7 bases. With V trimmed by 0 bases and J by 1 base, 5 bases remained unmatched. This CDR3 is 16 amino acids long. CDR1 LGHNA and CDR2 YNFKEQ come from the germline V gene. The CDR3 here is CASSQESGTANTEAFF. Written as DNA, the CDR3 is TGTGCCAGCAGCCAAGAATCCGGGACAGCGAACACTGAAGCTTTCTTT.

J is TRBJ2-3 and V is TRBV5-1, with D perhaps TRBD2 (6 bases). The CDR3 spans 15 residues. Between the trimmed V and J ends, which lost 0 bases and 3 bases, there was a span of 11 bases. Germline V lookup: CDR1 SGHRS, CDR2 YFSETQ. The CDR3 DNA is TGCGCCAGCAGCTTGGAAGGAGGGGATACAGATACGCAGTATTTT. Protein: CASSLEGGDTDTQYF.

The chain links TRBV4-2 to TRBJ2-2; the D gene is possibly TRBD1 (6 bases). V was shortened by 1 base and J by 4 bases, with 13 bases between the two germline ends. CDR3 length: 16 residues. CDR1 is LGHNA and CDR2 is YNFKEQ in the germline V gene. CDR3 protein: CASSQAGRGGTGELFF. The CDR3 coding sequence is TGTGCCAGCAGCCAAGCGGGCAGGGGCGGCACCGGGGAGCTGTTTTTT.

This clone appeared once. The chain employs TRBV7-9 and TRBJ1-2, with D possibly TRBD1 on 5 matching bases. The CDR3 has 13 amino acids. In germline, CDR1 is SEHNR, CDR2 FQNEAQ (reference sequence). V was pared by 1 base and J by 5 bases, with 8 bases between. The CDR3 reads CASSLEDRYGYTF. The CDR3 DNA sequence: TGTGCCAGCAGCTTAGAAGACAGATATGGCTACACCTTC. Full variable domain (remainder filled in from reference TRBV7-9 and TRBJ1-2): DTGVSQNPRHKITKRGQNVTFRCDPISEHNRLYWYRQTLGQGPEFLTYFQNEAQLEKSRLLSDRFSAERPKGSFSTLEIQRTEQGDSAMYLCASSLEDRYGYTFGSGTRLTVV.

The V and J genes are TRBV19 and TRBJ1-5; D unresolved. The germline gives CDR1 LNHDA, CDR2 SQIVND (reference sequence). Trimming took off 10 bases at V and 3 bases at J, with 13 bases between the two ends. The CDR3 has 13 residues. CDR3 sequence: CATYSGLNQPQHF. DNA of the CDR3: TGTGCCACTTACAGCGGACTCAATCAGCCCCAGCATTTT.

CDR3 amino acids: CASSWIGLGGYTF. The CDR3 coding sequence is TGTGCCAGCAGTTGGATAGGGCTGGGAGGCTACACCTTC. The gene calls are TRBV6-2 or TRBV6-3 and TRBJ1-2; D is unclear. The V end was cut by 4 bases, the J end by 8 bases, with 14 bases between. CDR1 MNHEY and CDR2 SVGEGT come from the germline V gene. This CDR3 spans 13 amino acids.

This chain joins TRBV27 and TRBJ1-2; 7 bases match TRBD1. CDR3 length equals 13 residues. V shed 2 bases and J 8 bases; nucleotides not matched to a gene: 5. CDR1 and CDR2 (germline): MNHEY, SMNVEV (reference sequence). The CDR3 nucleotides are TGTGCCAGCAGTTTACGACAGGGAGGGGGCTACACCTTC. Amino acid sequence: CASSLRQGGGYTF.